The 2 T cell receptor beta chains listed next were all sequenced from one sample in a study of T-cell memory formation after mild COVID-19. TCRdb passed the 5' RACE reads through MiXCR, listing each CDR3 protein once. The data contain around 500,000 distinct CDR3 sequences, 15% to 20% of them singletons. Sequencing was done on a sample of PBMCs or a T cell subset sorted from them (not recorded which). The source of these receptors is an adult woman who had mild COVID-19 (a few samples of this study predate the infection). Cell type and time point are not known.

This rearrangement joins TRBV9 to TRBJ2-1; D ambiguous. CDR1 is SGDLS and CDR2 is YYNGEE in the germline V gene. V was pared by 4 bases and J by 8 bases, with 16 bases between. This CDR3 has 14 amino acids. The CDR3 loop reads CASSYSLAGDEQFF. CDR3 sequence (DNA): TGTGCCAGCAGCTACTCCTTAGCAGGAGATGAGCAGTTCTTC.

This clonotype was seen a few times. The chain is built from TRBV12-3 or TRBV12-4 and TRBJ2-1; 11 bases map to TRBD2. V was pared by 3 bases and J by 6 bases, with 13 bases of the junction left unmatched. The CDR3 contains 18 residues. The CDR3 DNA reads TGTGCCAGCAGTTTTACGGGACTAGCGGAGGAACGGGGCAATGAGCAGTTCTTC. Translated: CASSFTGLAEERGNEQFF.